A selection of T cell receptor beta chains follows, all from one sample in a study of response to subunit inactivated influenza vaccine. Each CDR3 protein is one row after TCRdb ran MiXCR on the RT-PCR reads. Among more than 450,000 distinct CDR3 sequences listed, less than 8% were seen once. This specimen consisted of PBMCs from blood, obtained about 24 months after vaccination. These receptors were obtained from a man between 50 and 69 years old who received an inactivated influenza vaccine. The CDR3 runs from the conserved cysteine through the conserved F or W.

TRBV9	TRBJ2-6	CASSVAGGAGANVLTF
TRBV7-2	TRBJ2-7	CASSLEGGLGEQYF
TRBV20-1	TRBJ2-7	CSARLTSGGGSYEQYF
TRBV10-3	TRBJ2-3	CAIKSGLAEVTDTQYF
TRBV10-3	TRBJ2-2	CAISEPGHSGELFF
TRBV3-1	TRBJ1-5	CASSHGGTSNQPQHF
TRBV20-1	TRBJ2-2	CSASPGNTGELFF
TRBV5-6	TRBJ1-2	CASSFGTGGDGYTF
TRBV6-1	TRBJ2-6	CASRRGLSGANVLTF
TRBV5-1	TRBJ2-3	CASSLEGYTDTQYF
TRBV20-1	TRBJ2-1	CSARDRVSYNEQFF
TRBV6-4	TRBJ1-1	CASRPSIYSRTGKNTEAFF
TRBV6-2/TRBV6-3	TRBJ2-2	CASSGQGHTGELFF
TRBV3-1	TRBJ1-1	CASSQTLEVTEAFF
TRBV5-1	TRBJ2-7	CASSPGHPYEQYF
TRBV6-1	TRBJ1-2	CASMGLMGRESGYTF
TRBV20-1	TRBJ1-1	CSASQDGGYYTEAFF
TRBV28	TRBJ2-7	CASSLGGQGKRIGYEQYF